What follows is one TCR beta chain and its context. Antigen: not known. These data belong to a study of T cell clones after liver transplantation. Study-wide context: Subjects received no induction therapy and standard immunosuppression until randomization at 12-24 months post-transplant. At least one year of complete immunosuppression withdrawal without enzymes over twice normal defined tolerance.

Study-wide points: Rather than being deleted, graft donor-reactive T cells may have moved into the graft.

Using immunoSEQ multiplex PCR, the repertoire was profiled, and TCRdb retains in-frame clones only, with some absent. The sample carries some 45,000 clones, 85% to 90% recorded once. Sorting of unstimulated PBMCs yielded separate CD3+CD4+ and CD3+CD8+ fractions. Sample: CD4+ T cells from blood, taken 24 months after liver transplant. This TCR derives from a human patient who received a liver transplant. Some T cells may trace back to the graft donor.

The CDR3 bases are TGTGCCAGCAGTGCGACGACGGCAGGGGTGAACACTGAAGCTTTCTTT. It is translated as CASSATTAGVNTEAFF. The chain recombines TRBV6-1 with TRBJ1-1, with a possible D match to TRBD1 (6 bases). The CDR3 has 16 residues. Germline loops: CDR1 MNHNS, CDR2 SASEGT. Trimming took off 4 bases at V and 0 bases at J, with 15 bases between the two ends.